This TCR beta chain was captured in a study of cytomegalovirus exposure and HLA in healthy donors. The V gene lost 5 bases and the J gene lost 0 bases, with 5 bases spanning the gap. CDR3 size: 14 residues. CDR1 SGHAT and CDR2 FQNNGV come from the germline V gene. Findings and limits, study-wide: TCR clusters originating in the first cohort tended to co-occur in the 120 validation repertoires, according to a later analysis. The study designated over 150 TCR beta chains cytomegalovirus-associated.

Produced via immunoSEQ multiplex PCR; TCRdb's table is partial and in-frame only. The sample yields 150,000 to 200,000 clones, less than 85% seen once. This clone was recorded once. The antigen is unknown. This sequence was found in a young man in good health and CMV-seropositive. The sequenced sample consisted of PBMCs. This chain links TRBV11-2 with TRBJ1-6; no reliable D call. CDR3 DNA: TGTGCCAGCAGCCCGAGCTCCTATAATTCACCCCTCCACTTT. Translated: CASSPSSYNSPLHF.